This T cell receptor beta chain was identified in a study of identical twins. There are 14 residues in the CDR3. The V gene lost 4 bases and the J gene lost 7 bases, with 17 bases spanning the gap. In germline, CDR1 is SEHNR, CDR2 FQNEAQ (reference sequence). TCRdb re-analysed the 5' RACE reads in MiXCR, keeping a single row per CDR3 protein. The data contain 700,000 to 950,000 distinct CDR3 sequences, around 12% of them singletons. These sequences were also reported in another study, on yellow fever vaccine responses in identical twins.

Sequencing used PBMCs. The source is a woman between 18 and 29 years old in good health. This chain links TRBV7-9 with TRBJ2-7, with D perhaps matching TRBD2 (6 bases). Here the CDR3 reads CASSSHRDSGEQYF. As DNA, the CDR3 is TGTGCCAGCAGCTCCCACCGGGACTCGGGTGAGCAGTACTTC.